This T cell receptor beta chain was identified during a study of cytomegalovirus exposure and HLA in healthy donors. Study in general: Inside one of the first data releases sat around 86 million unique TCRs taken from HLA-typed donors. Study observations and caveats: The later analysis indicated that the majority of CMV-associated TCR beta chains appeared HLA-restricted. There were a few CMV-associated chains whose specificity for CMV antigens was confirmed in vitro.

The ends were cut back, 5 bases at V and 6 bases at J, with 17 bases in the middle. The CDR3 runs 14 residues. The germline CDR1 and CDR2 sequences are KGHSH and LQKENI. It was with 60 Vbeta and 13 Jbeta primers that the PCR ran. Per the authors' pipeline: It was a later analysis that counted 83 million or so unique TCR beta chains, of which roughly 11 million were shared. Some clones are missing from TCRdb's copy, which holds only in-frame ones; the method was immunoSEQ multiplex PCR. V, J and clone size are taken as reported in that table, and D and trimming were inferred from the DNA itself. Here the sample spans some 140,000 clones, 70% to 80% being singletons. A remark on this clone: The antigen remains undetermined.

The rearrangement links TRBV18 to TRBJ2-7; D might be TRBD2 (5 bases). Source material: PBMCs. The source of this sequence is a man between 40 and 49 years old in good health and CMV-seropositive. CDR3: CASSNGVQFREQYF. In nucleotides, the CDR3 is TGTGCCAGCTCAAACGGGGTTCAGTTTCGCGAGCAGTACTTC.